These T cell receptor beta chains were read from a single sample in a study of blood T cell repertoires in COVID-19. Some clones are missing from TCRdb's copy, which holds only in-frame ones; the method was immunoSEQ multiplex PCR. Of around 260,000 clones listed, about 88% are singletons. Material: peripheral blood. The receptors were sampled from a woman aged 55-70 years with COVID-19, enrolled during active disease. The conserved cysteine and the conserved F or W are not part of the CDR3 here.

V	J	CDR3
TRBV28	TRBJ1-4	ASTPQGLNKKLF
TRBV21-1	TRBJ2-1	ASRLYPPPAGTDNNEQF
TRBV6-2/TRBV6-3	TRBJ2-1	ASSAGTSGRWYNEQF
TRBV28	TRBJ2-2	ASSSTKNVRVRTGELF
TRBV19	TRBJ1-6	ASRRRQGPNSPLH
TRBV19	TRBJ2-7	ASGRGAKYEQY
TRBV9	TRBJ2-5	ASSVGGQGWQETQY
TRBV18	TRBJ1-4	ASSLEDRVILF
TRBV30	TRBJ2-5	AWSKGLAAQETQY
TRBV15	TRBJ2-2	ATSRDTGQVTGELF
TRBV19	TRBJ2-3	ASSMGLGADTQY
TRBV15	TRBJ2-7	ATSRVRTSGTYEQY
TRBV9	TRBJ2-2	ASSVVGGATGELF
TRBV6-5	TRBJ2-7	ASSYSGTRPQPKQY
TRBV4-1	TRBJ1-1	ASSQRRTGGPISPEAF
TRBV10-2	TRBJ2-6	ASTVLGANVLT